At least ten counts were recorded for the clone carrying this T cell receptor (beta chain). The antigen is undetermined. The sample originates from a study of T cells in Graves' hyperthyroidism and ophthalmopathy. As for the study in general: Prior to any treatment, at the point of initial diagnosis, peripheral blood was collected.

Study-wide results and caveats: Ophthalmopathy onset followed model prediction by a median around six months. The majority of expanded thyroid clonotypes above 0.001 also appeared in blood.

Authors of the study amplified TCR beta CDR3 regions from RNA transcripts. An initial round of RT-PCR targeting the TCR CDR3 relied on the HTBI primer set. From the multiplex PCR reads, TCRdb called clonotypes with MiXCR, one entry per CDR3 protein. The data hold about 130,000 distinct CDR3 sequences, with 22% observed a single time. Source material for PBMCs was 10 ml fresh peripheral blood. V was trimmed by 5 bases and J by 3 bases, leaving 13 bases between them. CDR3 length: 13 amino acids. CDR1 is DFQATT and CDR2 is SNEGSKA in the germline V gene (reference sequence). What was sequenced was blood. The chain uses TRBV20-1 and TRBJ1-1; D possibly corresponds to TRBD1 (5 bases). This TCR was sampled from a woman aged 45-59 years with Graves' hyperthyroidism that later progressed to Graves' ophthalmopathy. Here the CDR3 DNA reads TGCAGTGCTCGGGGGTCTCGGGACACTGAAGCTTTCTTT. Encoded protein: CSARGSRDTEAFF.